Listed below are T cell receptor beta chains from one sample, sequenced in a study of T cell responses to AZD1222 COVID-19 vaccine. Libraries were prepared by immunoSEQ multiplex PCR; TCRdb keeps only in-frame clonotypes and omits some of them. The sample yields 20,000 or so clones, just under 90% seen once. Sequencing used peripheral blood, obtained 28 days after the second AZD1222 dose. The receptors shown here come from an adult who received the AZD1222 COVID-19 vaccine. Each CDR3 is given with its conserved first and last residue. D genes are given only for firm matches. Some rows mark clone size as missing; the rest say once, few, many or name a class of expanded clone.

J,V,D,size,CDR3,DNA
TRBJ2-7,TRBV12-3/TRBV12-4,-,-,CASSLGGSYEQYF,TGTGCCAGCAGTTTAGGCGGCTCCTACGAGCAGTACTTC
TRBJ2-1,TRBV9,-,-,CASSVALDSQFF,TGTGCCAGCAGCGTAGCTCTAGATAGTCAGTTCTTC
TRBJ2-4,TRBV4-2,-,-,CASSQGSSVYIQYF,TGTGCCAGCAGCCAAGGGTCCTCTGTATACATTCAGTACTTC
TRBJ2-3,TRBV11-2,TRBD2,-,CASSPQAGGVADTQYF,TGTGCCAGCAGCCCCCAGGCGGGGGGAGTAGCAGATACGCAGTATTTT
TRBJ2-2,TRBV18,TRBD1,few,CASSPPNRGNTGELFF,TGTGCCAGCTCACCACCGAACAGGGGGAACACCGGGGAGCTGTTTTTT
TRBJ2-7,TRBV29-1,-,-,CSVELQGGSYEQYF,TGCAGCGTTGAATTACAGGGCGGATCCTACGAGCAGTACTTC
TRBJ2-2,TRBV5-4,-,few,CASSLGLVGTGELFF,TGTGCCAGCAGCTTGGGGCTCGTGGGCACCGGGGAGCTGTTTTTT
TRBJ2-7,TRBV4-1,TRBD2,-,CASSQGLVGGRTVNEQYF,TGCGCCAGCAGCCAAGGATTGGTTGGCGGGAGGACGGTCAACGAGCAGTACTTC
TRBJ1-5,TRBV19,-,-,CASNFWQGRDGDQPQHF,TGTGCCAGTAATTTCTGGCAGGGTCGAGACGGCGATCAGCCCCAGCATTTT
TRBJ1-6,TRBV6-2/TRBV6-3,-,-,CASSRQDSPLHF,TGTGCCAGCAGTCGACAGGATTCACCCCTCCACTTT
TRBJ2-2,TRBV24-1,-,-,CATNTQNTGELFF,TGTGCCACGAACACCCAGAACACCGGGGAGCTGTTTTTT
TRBJ2-3,TRBV27,TRBD2,-,CASSLAGDNTDTQYF,TGTGCCAGCAGTCTAGCGGGGGATAACACAGATACGCAGTATTTT
TRBJ2-1,TRBV6-5,TRBD2,few,CASEGLAVEEQFF,TGTGCCAGCGAGGGACTAGCGGTCGAAGAGCAGTTCTTC
TRBJ2-2,TRBV18,TRBD2,-,CASSQGLANTGELFF,TGTGCCAGCTCACAGGGACTAGCGAACACCGGGGAGCTGTTTTTT
TRBJ1-3,TRBV11-2,-,-,CASSLDTGRDTIYF,TGTGCCAGCAGCTTAGATACAGGGAGGGACACCATATATTTT
TRBJ1-5,TRBV7-8,TRBD1,-,CASSGGADRAGQPQHF,TGTGCCAGCAGCGGTGGGGCGGACAGGGCGGGTCAGCCCCAGCATTTT
TRBJ2-5,TRBV19,TRBD2,-,CASSPGLAGWETQYF,TGTGCCAGTAGTCCGGGACTAGCCGGGTGGGAGACCCAGTACTTC
TRBJ2-7,TRBV11-2,TRBD1,-,CASSSAGTGGHEQYF,TGTGCCAGCAGCTCGGCCGGGACAGGGGGCCACGAGCAGTACTTC
TRBJ2-3,TRBV29-1,-,-,CSVEDVGATTQYF,TGCAGCGTTGAAGATGTTGGGGCGACTACGCAGTATTTT
TRBJ1-1,TRBV6-5,-,once,CASTAGHPNTEAFF,TGTGCCAGCACCGCGGGACACCCGAACACTGAAGCTTTCTTT
TRBJ2-2,TRBV6-1,TRBD1,few,CASSARTGFLMNTGELFF,TGTGCCAGCAGTGCCAGGACAGGGTTTTTGATGAACACCGGGGAGCTGTTTTTT
TRBJ1-6,TRBV19,-,-,CASSPLNGQLNSPLHF,TGTGCCAGTAGTCCCTTAAATGGACAACTCAATTCACCCCTCCACTTT
TRBJ1-2,TRBV14,TRBD1,-,CASSPDRGHGYTF,TGTGCCAGCAGCCCGGACAGGGGGCACGGCTACACCTTC
TRBJ1-5,TRBV28,-,-,CASRQPGPGQPQHF,TGTGCCAGCAGGCAGCCAGGGCCCGGTCAGCCCCAGCATTTT
TRBJ2-5,TRBV3-1/TRBV3-2,TRBD2,-,CASSQAGGRETQYF,TGTGCCAGCAGCCAGGCGGGGGGGCGCGAGACCCAGTACTTC
TRBJ1-1,TRBV3-1/TRBV3-2,-,-,CASSPGSTGNTEAFF,TGTGCCAGCAGCCCGGGGTCGACGGGGAACACTGAAGCTTTCTTT
TRBJ2-2,TRBV9,-,-,CASQREFTGELFF,TGTGCCAGCCAACGGGAATTCACCGGGGAGCTGTTTTTT
TRBJ2-1,TRBV5-1,TRBD2,-,CASSLAGGVGYNEQFF,TGCGCCAGCAGCTTGGCGGGGGGAGTGGGCTACAATGAGCAGTTCTTC
TRBJ1-1,TRBV12-3/TRBV12-4,-,-,CASSFGTDKAFF,TGTGCCAGCAGTTTCGGAACGGATAAAGCTTTCTTT
TRBJ2-6,TRBV19,-,-,CASSIEAIRGANVLTF,TGTGCCAGTAGTATAGAGGCCATTCGGGGCGCCAACGTCCTGACTTTC
TRBJ2-2,TRBV5-1,TRBD2,-,CASSQTSGNTGELFF,TGCGCCAGCAGCCAGACTAGCGGGAACACCGGGGAGCTGTTTTTT
TRBJ2-7,TRBV28,-,-,CASRTGKTYEQYF,TGTGCCAGCAGGACAGGAAAGACCTACGAGCAGTACTTC
TRBJ1-5,TRBV18,-,-,CASSPGESVVQPQHF,TGTGCCAGCTCACCCGGTGAATCAGTTGTGCAGCCCCAGCATTTT
TRBJ2-6,TRBV28,-,once,CASSLEGAGANVLTF,TGTGCCAGCAGTTTAGAGGGGGCTGGGGCCAACGTCCTGACTTTC
TRBJ2-1,TRBV6-5,TRBD1,-,CASRGQDYNEQFF,TGTGCCAGCAGGGGACAGGACTACAATGAGCAGTTCTTC
TRBJ1-2,TRBV27,-,once,CASSLVQPSNYGYTF,TGTGCCAGCAGTTTGGTCCAGCCGTCTAACTATGGCTACACCTTC
TRBJ2-1,TRBV27,-,-,CASGRLSSNEQFF,TGTGCCAGCGGGAGATTGAGTAGCAATGAGCAGTTCTTC
TRBJ1-4,TRBV19,TRBD1,-,CATMDRGNEKLFF,TGTGCCACTATGGACAGGGGGAATGAAAAACTGTTTTTT
TRBJ2-5,TRBV5-4,TRBD2,few,CASSLSGEAFQETQYF,TGTGCCAGCAGCTTGAGCGGGGAGGCTTTCCAAGAGACCCAGTACTTC
TRBJ1-3,TRBV19,-,-,CASTSGNTIYF,TGTGCCAGTACCTCTGGAAACACCATATATTTT
TRBJ2-3,TRBV18,-,-,CASSPRSGGGTDTQYF,TGTGCCAGCTCACCACGGTCCGGGGGCGGCACAGATACGCAGTATTTT
TRBJ2-5,TRBV7-6,-,-,CASSLEVASETQYF,TGTGCCAGCAGCTTAGAAGTAGCGAGCGAGACCCAGTACTTC
TRBJ2-2,TRBV5-1,TRBD2,-,CASSFGAGSNTGELFF,TGCGCCAGCAGCTTTGGAGCGGGATCGAACACCGGGGAGCTGTTTTTT
TRBJ1-6,TRBV10-3,-,-,CAISDEAGGSPLHF,TGTGCCATCAGTGATGAGGCAGGCGGCTCACCCCTCCACTTT
TRBJ2-5,TRBV9,-,-,CASSGASLGTQYF,TGTGCCAGCAGCGGGGCCTCCTTGGGGACCCAGTACTTC
TRBJ1-1,TRBV28,TRBD1,-,CASSRDREGEAFF,TGTGCCAGCAGCCGCGACAGGGAGGGTGAAGCTTTCTTT
TRBJ2-2,TRBV12-3/TRBV12-4,-,-,CASRGIGTGELFF,TGTGCCAGCAGGGGGATCGGCACCGGGGAGCTGTTTTTT
TRBJ2-1,TRBV5-1,-,-,CASRLLPGWESSNEQFF,TGCGCCAGCAGGCTACTACCAGGGTGGGAATCGAGCAATGAGCAGTTCTTC
TRBJ2-1,TRBV5-1,-,few,CASSLGQAGYNEQFF,TGCGCCAGCAGCTTGGGACAGGCGGGCTACAATGAGCAGTTCTTC
TRBJ2-7,TRBV28,-,-,CASTAVGYEQYF,TGTGCCAGCACCGCCGTGGGATACGAGCAGTACTTC
TRBJ2-1,TRBV10-1,TRBD2,-,CASSASGSSYNEQFF,TGCGCCAGCAGTGCTAGCGGGAGCTCCTACAATGAGCAGTTCTTC
TRBJ2-7,TRBV30,-,-,CAWSQGRNEQYF,TGTGCCTGGAGTCAAGGTCGAAACGAGCAGTACTTC
TRBJ2-2,TRBV25-1,TRBD2,once,CARVWVEGLAGETGELFF,TGTGCCAGGGTATGGGTGGAGGGACTAGCGGGAGAAACCGGGGAGCTGTTTTTT
TRBJ2-1,TRBV11-2,TRBD2,-,CASSSGGTNYNEQFF,TGTGCCAGCAGCTCCGGGGGGACTAACTACAATGAGCAGTTCTTC
TRBJ2-5,TRBV12-2,-,once,CASPGQGEEETQYF,TGTGCAAGTCCAGGACAGGGGGAAGAAGAGACCCAGTACTTC
TRBJ2-2,TRBV9,-,-,CASSVVATGELFF,TGTGCCAGCAGCGTAGTGGCCACCGGGGAGCTGTTTTTT
TRBJ2-1,TRBV24-1,TRBD2,-,CATSDPAGDRGNEQFF,TGTGCCACCAGTGATCCAGCGGGAGATCGCGGCAATGAGCAGTTCTTC
TRBJ2-3,TRBV12-3/TRBV12-4,-,-,CASTVLLHTQYF,TGTGCCAGCACCGTCCTGCTACATACGCAGTATTTT
TRBJ1-2,TRBV7-9,-,-,CASSAGGYGYTF,TGTGCCAGCAGCGCTGGGGGCTATGGCTACACCTTC